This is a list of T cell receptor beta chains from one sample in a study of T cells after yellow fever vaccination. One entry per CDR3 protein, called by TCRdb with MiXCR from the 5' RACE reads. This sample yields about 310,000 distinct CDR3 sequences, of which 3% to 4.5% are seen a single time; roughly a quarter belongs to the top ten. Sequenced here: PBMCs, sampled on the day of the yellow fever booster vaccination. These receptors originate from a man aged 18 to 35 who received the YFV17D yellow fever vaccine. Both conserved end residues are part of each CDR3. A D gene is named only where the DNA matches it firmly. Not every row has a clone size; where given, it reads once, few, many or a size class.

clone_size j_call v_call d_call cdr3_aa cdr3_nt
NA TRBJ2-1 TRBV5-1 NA CASSPVWGDYNEQFF TGCGCCAGCAGCCCAGTGTGGGGGGACTACAATGAGCAGTTCTTC
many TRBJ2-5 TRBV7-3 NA CASSLATGETQYF TGTGCCAGCAGCTTAGCGACGGGGGAGACCCAGTACTTC
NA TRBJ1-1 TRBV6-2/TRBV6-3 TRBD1 CASKRDRGLTEAFF TGTGCCAGCAAGAGGGACAGGGGGCTTACTGAAGCTTTCTTT
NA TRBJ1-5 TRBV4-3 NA CASSQDWNQPQHF TGCGCCAGCAGCCAAGATTGGAATCAGCCCCAGCATTTT
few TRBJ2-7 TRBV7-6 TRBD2 CASSPPRGTSNYEQYF TGTGCCAGCAGCCCCCCCCGTGGGACTAGTAACTACGAGCAGTACTTC
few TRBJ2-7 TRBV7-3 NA CASSLTGGAGEQYF TGTGCCAGCAGCTTAACGGGCGGGGCTGGGGAGCAGTACTTC
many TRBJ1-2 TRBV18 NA CASSPSTENYGYTF TGTGCCAGCTCACCATCGACAGAAAACTATGGCTACACCTTC
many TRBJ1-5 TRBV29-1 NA CSVEESGGNQPQHF TGCAGCGTTGAAGAAAGCGGGGGCAATCAGCCCCAGCATTTT
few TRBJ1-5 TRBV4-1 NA CASSQAGTLRGGIGQPQHF TGCGCCAGCAGCCAAGCGGGAACTCTTCGAGGTGGCATCGGGCAGCCCCAGCATTTT
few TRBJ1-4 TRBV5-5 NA CASSPPGFGEKLFF TGTGCCAGCAGCCCGCCGGGGTTCGGGGAAAAACTGTTTTTT
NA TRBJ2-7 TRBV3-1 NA CASSRGGGEQYF TGTGCCAGCAGCCGTGGTGGGGGCGAGCAGTACTTC
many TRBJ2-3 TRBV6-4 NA CASSEGLKGTDTQYF TGTGCCAGCAGTGAAGGACTAAAGGGGACAGATACGCAGTATTTT
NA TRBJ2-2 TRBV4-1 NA CASSQGAVTNTGELFF TGCGCCAGCAGCCAGGGAGCGGTGACGAACACCGGGGAGCTGTTTTTT
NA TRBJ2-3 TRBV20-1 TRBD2 CSARVSGGASDTQYF TGCAGTGCTAGGGTTAGCGGGGGGGCATCAGATACGCAGTATTTT
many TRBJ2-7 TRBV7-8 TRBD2 CASSPNPRRGSSYEQYF TGTGCCAGCAGCCCGAATCCGAGGCGGGGGAGTTCCTACGAGCAGTACTTC
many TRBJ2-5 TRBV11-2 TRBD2 CASSPRPAGGQETQYF TGTGCCAGCAGCCCGAGGCCAGCGGGGGGCCAAGAGACCCAGTACTTC
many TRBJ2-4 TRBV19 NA CASSITGEQAKNIQYF TGTGCCAGTAGTATAACGGGGGAGCAGGCCAAAAACATTCAGTACTTC
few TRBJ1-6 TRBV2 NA CASSEVRGGNSPLHF TGTGCCAGCAGTGAAGTGAGGGGAGGGAATTCACCCCTCCACTTT
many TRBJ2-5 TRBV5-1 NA CASSLWRQETQYF TGCGCCAGCAGCTTGTGGAGACAAGAGACCCAGTACTTC
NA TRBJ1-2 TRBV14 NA CASSPGQNNYGYTF TGTGCCAGCAGCCCGGGGCAGAACAACTATGGCTACACCTTC
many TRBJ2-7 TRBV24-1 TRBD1 CATSDFWEFPGQRDLEYF TGTGCCACCAGTGATTTTTGGGAATTCCCGGGACAGCGCGATTTAGAGTACTTC
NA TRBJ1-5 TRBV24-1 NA CATSDATGWGQPQHF TGTGCCACCAGTGATGCTACAGGATGGGGTCAGCCCCAGCATTTT
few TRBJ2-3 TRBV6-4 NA CASSQKASTQYF TGTGCCAGCAGCCAAAAGGCTAGTACGCAGTATTTT
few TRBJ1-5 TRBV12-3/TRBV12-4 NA CASSLGLGMQPQHF TGTGCCAGCAGTTTGGGTCTGGGGATGCAGCCCCAGCATTTT
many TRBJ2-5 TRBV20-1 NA CSARQAMLQETQYF TGCAGTGCGAGACAGGCGATGTTACAAGAGACCCAGTACTTC
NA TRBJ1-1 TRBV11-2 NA CASSLTGIRTEAFF TGTGCCAGCAGCTTGACGGGAATAAGAACTGAAGCTTTCTTT